These 6 T cell receptor beta chains share one sample of origin, sequenced in a study of PD-1 blockade in mismatch repair-deficient tumors. Assay: immunoSEQ multiplex PCR; the TCRdb copy retains only in-frame clones and omits some. Among 15,000 or so clones listed, around 82% were seen once. Sample: PBMCs, taken before pembrolizumab treatment. These receptors were obtained from an adult with mismatch repair-deficient cancer.

The gene calls are TRBV12-5 and TRBJ2-1; 14 nucleotides match TRBD2. Losses at the gene ends were 0 bases for V and 5 bases for J; bases not matched to a gene: 18. This CDR3 contains 22 residues. Germline V gene sequence: CDR1 LGHNT, CDR2 FRNRAP. CDR3 in amino acids: CASGLVPLRLAGGPAAHNEQFF. As DNA, the CDR3 is TGTGCTAGTGGTTTGGTACCCCTACGACTAGCGGGAGGGCCTGCTGCTCACAATGAGCAGTTCTTC.

The chain employs TRBV10-1 and TRBJ2-7, with 10 bases aligning to TRBD1. This CDR3 is 14 amino acids long. Germline V gene lookup returns CDR1 WNHNN and CDR2 SYGVQD (reference sequence). J was trimmed by 6 bases and V by 0 bases; bases with no gene match: 2. The CDR3 is CASSESGQGTEQYF. The CDR3 DNA follows: TGCGCCAGCAGTGAGTCGGGACAGGGGACCGAGCAGTACTTC.

This chain joins TRBV28 and TRBJ2-5; the match to TRBD2 covers 7 bases. The CDR3 sequence is 13 residues long. V trimming: 6 bases; J trimming: 4 bases; junction bases outside the gene matches: 5. Germline V gene sequence: CDR1 MDHEN, CDR2 SYDVKM. CDR3 DNA sequence: TGTGCCAGCAGGAGGGCGGGAGTAGAGACCCAGTACTTC. Translating it yields CASRRAGVETQYF.

About this clone itself: An end of the junction does not agree with germline; a read error may underlie this. The V call is TRBV15, the J call TRBJ2-7, with D perhaps matching TRBD1 or TRBD2 (6 bases each). The length of the CDR3 is 13 residues. Germline V gene data show CDR1 as LNHNV and CDR2 as YYDKDF (reference sequence). The CDR3 bases are TGTGCCACCAACAGAGTAGGGGGGTGCGAGCAGTACTTC. It codes for CATNRVGGCEQYF.

The chain uses TRBV28 and TRBJ1-5, with D maybe TRBD1 (5 bases). V shed 3 bases and J shed 1 base, with 10 bases lying between them. The CDR3 sequence is 15 residues long. Germline lookup yields CDR1 MDHEN and CDR2 SYDVKM. The chain's CDR3 is CASSLLRDSNQPQHF. The CDR3 region has the DNA TGTGCCAGCAGTTTGTTAAGGGACAGCAATCAGCCCCAGCATTTT.

V and J are TRBV30 and TRBJ2-2; D gene unclear. The V gene's germline CDR1 is GTSNPN and CDR2 SVGIG (reference sequence). V lost 5 bases and J lost 2, with 3 bases in between. This CDR3 region has 11 residues. CDR3 nucleotide sequence: TGTGCCTGGCAAAACACCGGGGAGCTGTTTTTT. Its translation: CAWQNTGELFF.